Listed below are T cell receptor beta chains from one sample, sequenced in a study of shared clonotypes between healthy human individuals. The assay was immunoSEQ multiplex PCR, and TCRdb's table has in-frame clones only and misses some. Of roughly 2 million clones in the sample, 85% to 95% were seen once. The sequenced sample consisted of naive CD4+ T cells sorted from blood. The receptors come from a man younger than 35 in good health. Each CDR3 is given with its conserved first and last residue. D genes are given only for firm matches. Some rows have no size entry. The others give once, few or many, or a class for an expanded clone.

J | D | size | V | DNA | CDR3
TRBJ2-5 | NA | NA | TRBV7-8 | TGTGCCAGCAGCTCCAGGGACAGCGGGAGTACCCAGTACTTC | CASSSRDSGSTQYF
TRBJ2-1 | TRBD2 | NA | TRBV7-2 | TGTGCCAGCAGTGAGCGGGAGGGCCACGGTGAGCAGTTCTTC | CASSEREGHGEQFF
TRBJ2-3 | NA | NA | TRBV4-1 | TGCGCCAGCAGCTTAACAGGGTCTGGCACAGATACGCAGTATTTT | CASSLTGSGTDTQYF
TRBJ2-5 | NA | NA | TRBV28 | TGTGCCAGCAGTTTCCGGGTCCAAGAGACCCAGTACTTC | CASSFRVQETQYF
TRBJ2-2 | NA | few | TRBV30 | TGTGCCTGGAGTGTAAAGCGAAGGCTAATCAACACCGGGGAGCTGTTTTTT | CAWSVKRRLINTGELFF
TRBJ1-5 | TRBD1 | NA | TRBV18 | TGTGCCAGCTCACCTGACAGGGGGGTTGTTCAGCCCCAGCATTTT | CASSPDRGVVQPQHF
TRBJ1-1 | NA | NA | TRBV11-3 | TGTGCCAGCAGCCTGGACGGGGAGAACACTGAAGCTTTCTTT | CASSLDGENTEAFF
TRBJ2-1 | NA | NA | TRBV20-1 | TGCAGTGCTAGGGGAGATGAGCAGTTCTTC | CSARGDEQFF
TRBJ1-6 | TRBD1 | NA | TRBV6-5 | TGTGCCAGCAGTACCCTCGGACAGGGGGCTTCACCCCTCCACTTT | CASSTLGQGASPLHF
TRBJ2-5 | TRBD1 | NA | TRBV4-1 | TGCGCCAGCAGCCATTTTGATCCGGGACAGGGAGAGACCCAGTACTTC | CASSHFDPGQGETQYF
TRBJ1-5 | NA | NA | TRBV12-5 | TGTGCTAGTGGTTTGGACGGCAATCAGCCCCAGCATTTT | CASGLDGNQPQHF
TRBJ2-7 | NA | once | TRBV6-1 | TGTGCCAGCAGGGGGGGAGATTTAAGCCCTACGCAGCAGTACTTC | CASRGGDLSPTQQYF
TRBJ1-1 | NA | once | TRBV6-1 | TGTGCCAGCAGTCCCCAGTCTAGGGTGAGCACTGAAGCTTTCTTT | CASSPQSRVSTEAFF
TRBJ1-4 | NA | NA | TRBV2 | TGTGCCAGCAGTGAATTTAGAGGGGATAGTGAAAAACTGTTTTTT | CASSEFRGDSEKLFF
TRBJ1-3 | NA | NA | TRBV28 | TGTGCCAGCAGTTTAGGGGGTCTCTCTGGAAACACCATATATTTT | CASSLGGLSGNTIYF
TRBJ2-3 | NA | NA | TRBV7-2 | TGTGCCAGCAGCTTATTCTCTAGCACAGATACGCAGTATTTT | CASSLFSSTDTQYF
TRBJ2-1 | TRBD1 | NA | TRBV5-4 | TGTGCCAGCAGCTTCCTACAGGGGTATGAGCAGTTCTTC | CASSFLQGYEQFF
TRBJ1-1 | NA | NA | TRBV11-2 | TGTGCCAGCAGCTTACAGGGGAAACTAAACACTGAAGCTTTCTTT | CASSLQGKLNTEAFF
TRBJ1-2 | NA | NA | TRBV10-3 | TGTGCCATCCCGGACATTCACTATGGCTACACCTTC | CAIPDIHYGYTF
TRBJ1-4 | NA | NA | TRBV28 | TGTGCCAGCAGTTTACTGGGGGCTACTAATGAAAAACTGTTTTTT | CASSLLGATNEKLFF
TRBJ2-4 | NA | NA | TRBV6-5 | TGTGCCAGCAGGGACAGAGCCAAAAACATTCAGTACTTC | CASRDRAKNIQYF
TRBJ2-1 | TRBD2 | once | TRBV6-4 | TGTGCCAGCAGCCGGGACTACTCCTACAATGAGCAGTTCTTC | CASSRDYSYNEQFF
TRBJ2-7 | NA | NA | TRBV14 | TGTGCCAGCAGCCAAGATCCCTACTACGAGCAGTACTTC | CASSQDPYYEQYF
TRBJ1-1 | NA | NA | TRBV30 | TGTGCCTGGAGTGTTGGCGGGGGGCACACTGAAGCTTTCTTT | CAWSVGGGHTEAFF
TRBJ2-5 | NA | NA | TRBV10-3 | TGTGCCATCAGTGAGTCGATAGTGGAGACCCAGTACTTC | CAISESIVETQYF
TRBJ2-2 | NA | NA | TRBV29-1 | TGCAGCGTTTCGAGAGACACCGGGGAGCTGTTTTTT | CSVSRDTGELFF
TRBJ2-5 | TRBD2 | NA | TRBV5-6 | TGTGCCAGCAGCTTGTGGACCCTAGCGGACCACCAAGAGACCCAGTACTTC | CASSLWTLADHQETQYF
TRBJ2-2 | NA | NA | TRBV18 | TGTGCCAGCTCACCCCAGGGTCCGAACACCGGGGAGCTGTTTTTT | CASSPQGPNTGELFF
TRBJ1-1 | NA | NA | TRBV6-5 | TGTGCCAGCAGTCGAACGGGGAACACTGAAGCTTTCTTT | CASSRTGNTEAFF
TRBJ2-7 | NA | NA | TRBV5-1 | TGCGCCAGCAGCTTGGTTGGGTTGGAGCAGTACTTC | CASSLVGLEQYF
TRBJ2-7 | NA | NA | TRBV10-3 | TGTGCCATCAGTGAGTCGGGACGAAGTTACGAGCAGTACTTC | CAISESGRSYEQYF
TRBJ1-6 | TRBD1 | NA | TRBV6-5 | TGTGCCAGCAGTTACCTTGACAGGGAGCGAGGGTCACCCCTCCACTTT | CASSYLDRERGSPLHF
TRBJ1-1 | TRBD1 | NA | TRBV19 | TGTGCCAGCAGTGACAGGGGGATTGAAGCTTTCTTT | CASSDRGIEAFF
TRBJ2-7 | NA | NA | TRBV7-2 | TGTGCCAGCAGCCGAGGTATCGAGCAGTACTTC | CASSRGIEQYF
TRBJ2-1 | NA | NA | TRBV4-3 | TGCGCCAGCAGCCAAGGGGAATTGCCCAATGAGCAGTTCTTC | CASSQGELPNEQFF
TRBJ1-1 | NA | NA | TRBV6-1 | TGTGCCAGCTGGACGGCTGTCACTGAAGCTTTCTTT | CASWTAVTEAFF
TRBJ2-5 | NA | NA | TRBV19 | TGTGCCAGTAGTTCGCAGGGGGAGACCCAGTACTTC | CASSSQGETQYF
TRBJ2-2 | NA | once | TRBV18 | TGTGCCAGCTCACCACCGAGCAGGGCCGGGGAGCTGTTTTTT | CASSPPSRAGELFF
TRBJ2-1 | TRBD2 | NA | TRBV30 | TGTGCCTGGAACGGGAGGACCTACAATGAGCAGTTCTTC | CAWNGRTYNEQFF
TRBJ1-5 | NA | NA | TRBV4-1 | TGCGCCAGCAGCCAAGGGACGGGCCCAGTCGGTCAGCCCCAGCATTTT | CASSQGTGPVGQPQHF
TRBJ1-4 | TRBD1 | NA | TRBV9 | TGTGCCAGCAGCCCCCGGGACAGGATTAATGAAAAACTGTTTTTT | CASSPRDRINEKLFF
TRBJ1-1 | TRBD1 | NA | TRBV7-2 | TGTGCCAGCAGCTTAACAGGGGGCAACACTGAAGCTTTCTTT | CASSLTGGNTEAFF
TRBJ2-4 | NA | NA | TRBV10-1 | TGCGCCAGCAGTGAGGGGGTTTCGTACCCCCAAAACATTCAGTACTTC | CASSEGVSYPQNIQYF
TRBJ2-4 | NA | NA | TRBV10-3 | TGTGCCATCAGTGAGTCGAACAGGGTCCTTCAGTACTTC | CAISESNRVLQYF